This TCR beta chain was recorded in a study of blood T cell repertoires in COVID-19. The wider study: Donors in the United States, Italy and Spain gave samples during acute or convalescent COVID-19. T cells, B-cell-depleted T cells, or PBMCs provided the cDNA or gDNA that served as material.

Original analysis: Using reference gene primer amplification, nucleated cell counts were estimated. Repertoires were generated with immunoSEQ multiplex PCR, while TCRdb's copy carries only in-frame clones and drops some. V and J calls plus clone size are reproduced from that table; the DNA served to infer D and trimming. The sample contains roughly 150,000 clones, approximately 89% of which appear only once. Per germline, CDR1 LGHNT and CDR2 FRNRAP. V lost 5 bases and J lost 5; bases outside the gene matches: 5. This CDR3 is 14 amino acids long. The count of this clone is one. This TCR derives from a human donor in a cohort sampled during active COVID-19. This chain connects TRBV12-5 to TRBJ2-1; the match to TRBD1 covers 8 bases. Sequences were obtained from peripheral blood. For the CDR3, the DNA is TGTGCTAGTGGTAACCCGGACAGGGACAATGAGCAGTTCTTC. It is translated as CASGNPDRDNEQFF.